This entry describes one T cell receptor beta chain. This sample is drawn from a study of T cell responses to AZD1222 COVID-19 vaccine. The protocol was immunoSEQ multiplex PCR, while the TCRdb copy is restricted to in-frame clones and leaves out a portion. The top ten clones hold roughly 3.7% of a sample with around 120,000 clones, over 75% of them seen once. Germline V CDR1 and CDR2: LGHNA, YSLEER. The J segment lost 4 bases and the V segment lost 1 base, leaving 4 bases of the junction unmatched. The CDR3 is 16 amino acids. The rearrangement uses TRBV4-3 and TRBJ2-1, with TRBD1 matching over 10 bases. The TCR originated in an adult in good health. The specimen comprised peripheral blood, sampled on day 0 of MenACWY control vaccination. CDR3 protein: CASSQGWTGGYNEQFF. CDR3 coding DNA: TGCGCCAGCAGCCAAGGTTGGACAGGGGGTTACAATGAGCAGTTCTTC.